The 21 T cell receptor beta chains given below trace back to one sample, sequenced in a study of PD-L1 blockade in urothelial cancer. The time point denotes: pretreatment peripheral blood. The protocol was immunoSEQ multiplex PCR, while the TCRdb copy is restricted to in-frame clones and leaves out a portion. The repertoire has about 70,000 clones, roughly 90% of them found once; the top ten carry under 6%. The sequenced sample was PBMCs, obtained around atezolizumab (anti-PD-L1) treatment. These receptors were taken from a man aged 65 to 85 with urothelial cancer.

J is TRBJ2-5 and V is TRBV4-2; tentatively, D is TRBD2 (6 bases). The CDR3 sequence is 15 residues long. Germline V gene sequence: CDR1 LGHNA, CDR2 YNFKEQ. The V end lost 2 bases, the J end lost 1 base, and 11 bases lay between the germline ends. CDR3 amino acids: CASSQFIGGQETQYF. In DNA form, the CDR3 reads TGTGCCAGCAGCCAATTTATCGGGGGCCAAGAGACCCAGTACTTC.

The genes are TRBV25-1 and TRBJ1-1; 8 nucleotides line up with TRBD1. The length of the CDR3 is 14 residues. CDR1 and CDR2 (germline): MGHDK, SYGVNS. The V and J ends lost 4 bases and 3 bases, in that order; junction bases with no gene match: 4. The CDR3: CASSGTGTYTEAFF. In DNA form, the CDR3 reads TGTGCCAGCAGTGGGACAGGGACCTACACTGAAGCTTTCTTT.

This chain uses TRBV18 with TRBJ2-1, with 10 positions matching TRBD2. The CDR3 length is 16 residues. Per germline, CDR1 KGHSH and CDR2 LQKENI. V trimming: 2 bases; J trimming: 3 bases; junction bases outside the gene matches: 4. The CDR3 region has the DNA TGTGCCAGCTCACCAACGGTAGCGGGAGGCTACAATGAGCAGTTCTTC. Encoded protein: CASSPTVAGGYNEQFF.

V usage is TRBV23-1 and J usage is TRBJ2-3; D remains ambiguous. Being an ORF, TRBV23-1 has a function that is uncertain. Deletions cut 0 bases from V and 0 bases from J, with 13 bases between. CDR3 length equals 17 residues. Written as DNA, the CDR3 is TGCGCCAGCAGTCAATCGGTAAGTAGTCATAGCACAGATACGCAGTATTTT. Its protein product is CASSQSVSSHSTDTQYF.

This chain connects TRBV28 to TRBJ2-3, with 7 bases matching TRBD2. Trimming took 3 bases from V and 2 from J; bases not matched to a gene: 8. The germline V gene encodes CDR1 MDHEN and CDR2 SYDVKM. The CDR3 totals 16 residues. CDR3 sequence: CASSFSGAGATDTQYF. For the CDR3, the DNA is TGTGCCAGCAGTTTTAGTGGGGCGGGAGCCACAGATACGCAGTATTTT.

This clone was seen more than once but under ten times. The rearrangement joins TRBV5-1 to TRBJ2-1, with a tentative D call TRBD1 (6 bases). V lost 4 bases and J lost 1, with 12 bases in between. CDR1 and CDR2 from the germline V gene are SGHRS and YFSETQ. This CDR3 is built from 15 residues. The CDR3 bases are TGCGCCAGCAGCCCCGGCCAGGGGTCCTACAATGAGCAGTTCTTC. Its protein product is CASSPGQGSYNEQFF.

V is TRBV6-1 and J is TRBJ1-1; no clear D gene. The CDR3 is 13 residues long. CDR1 and CDR2 (germline): MNHNS, SASEGT. The V end lost 11 bases, the J end lost 3 bases, and 16 bases lay between the germline ends. The DNA for the CDR3 is TGTGCCTGCCGGGAGGCAGGTGACACTGAAGCTTTCTTT. This encodes CACREAGDTEAFF.

This rearrangement joins TRBV27 to TRBJ1-1; 7 bases fit TRBD1. Germline V gene sequence: CDR1 MNHEY, CDR2 SMNVEV (reference sequence). The CDR3 has 15 amino acids. With V trimmed by 5 bases and J by 4 bases, 10 bases remained unmatched. In DNA form, the CDR3 reads TGTGCCAGCAGTCCCGAACAGGGGACGGGCACTGAAGCTTTCTTT. Its translation: CASSPEQGTGTEAFF.

V gene TRBV5-1 combines with J gene TRBJ2-7; TRBD1 aligns across 11 bases. The V and J ends lost 0 bases and 7 bases, in that order; junction bases with no gene match: 12. The CDR3 consists of 17 residues. Germline CDR1 SGHRS, CDR2 YFSETQ. DNA of the CDR3: TGCGCCAGCAGCTTGGGTCTTTACGGGACAGGGGGTGGGGAGCAGTACTTC. As protein: CASSLGLYGTGGGEQYF. Variable domain in full (rest from reference TRBV5-1 and TRBJ2-7): KAGVTQTPRYLIKTRGQQVTLSCSPISGHRSVSWYQQTPGQGLQFLFEYFSETQRNKGNFPGRFSGRQFSNSRSEMNVSTLELGDSALYLCASSLGLYGTGGGEQYFGPGTRLTVT.

The CDR3, as DNA: TGTGCCACTAGAGGGGTTAGGGACAGACCCTACGAGCAGTACTTC. It translates to CATRGVRDRPYEQYF. V and J are TRBV19 and TRBJ2-7; 7 positions match TRBD1. This CDR3 contains 15 residues. The V gene's germline CDR1 is LNHDA and CDR2 SQIVND (reference sequence). Trimming cost V 10 bases and J 2 bases; bases outside gene matches: 14.

CDR3 bases: TGTGCCAGCAGTTACTGGACAGACTATGGCTACACCTTC. It specifies CASSYWTDYGYTF. J is TRBJ1-2 and V is TRBV6-5; possible D gene TRBD1, 6 bases. The CDR3 covers 13 residues. V was cut by 1 base and J by 3 bases, with 6 bases left in between. The germline CDR1 and CDR2 sequences are MNHEY and SVGAGI.

The chain has TRBV9 and TRBJ2-1, with 8 bases matching TRBD2. CDR3 length: 17 residues. V trimming: 3 bases; J trimming: 3 bases; junction bases outside the gene matches: 11. Germline V gene data show CDR1 as SGDLS and CDR2 as YYNGEE. The CDR3 spells CASSAVSSGPVYNEQFF. The CDR3 nucleotides are TGTGCCAGCAGCGCCGTGTCTAGCGGGCCCGTCTACAATGAGCAGTTCTTC.

The table lists this clone with a few counts. The gene calls are TRBV29-1 and TRBJ1-1; no clear D. Trimming shortened V by 1 base and J by 3 bases, and 9 bases separated the two germline ends. The CDR3 spans 13 residues. CDR1 and CDR2 from the germline V gene are SQVTM and ANQGSEA. CDR3 DNA: TGCAGCGTTGAAGGGTTGAGGGACACTGAAGCTTTCTTT. Its translation: CSVEGLRDTEAFF.

Details on this clone: At one end the junction does not follow the germline gene, possibly because of a read error. The chain joins TRBV7-3 to TRBJ2-2; no reliable D call. The germline V gene encodes CDR1 SGHTA and CDR2 FQGTGA. The CDR3 loop spans 13 amino acids. CDR3 loop: CASSLGPTRELFF. CDR3 nucleotides: TGTGCCAGCAGCTTAGGCCCCACCAGGGAGCTGTTTTTT.

V gene TRBV9 combines with J gene TRBJ2-5, with 9 bases identical to TRBD2. The CDR3 contains 16 residues. Per the germline V gene, CDR1 is SGDLS and CDR2 is YYNGEE. V shed 0 bases and J 1 base; nucleotides not matched to a gene: 4. For the CDR3, the DNA is TGTGCCAGCAGCGTAGGCCTAGCGGGGATCCAAGAGACCCAGTACTTC. It translates to CASSVGLAGIQETQYF.

This chain connects TRBV20-1 to TRBJ2-1; 11 bases fit TRBD2. Unmatched junction bases numbered 1, after V lost 7 bases and J lost 8 bases. From germline, CDR1 is DFQATT and CDR2 SNEGSKA (reference sequence). The CDR3 is made up of 11 amino acids. This CDR3 reads CSELAGDEQFF. The CDR3 nucleotides are TGCAGTGAACTAGCGGGAGATGAGCAGTTCTTC.

V usage is TRBV2 and J usage is TRBJ2-7, with D tentatively TRBD1 (6 bases). V was cut by 7 bases and J by 0 bases, with 16 bases left in between. Germline lookup yields CDR1 SNHLY and CDR2 FYNNEI. The CDR3 runs to 15 residues. The DNA for the CDR3 is TGTGCCAGCAACCTACGGTCAGGGGTCTCCTACGAGCAGTACTTC. Translated: CASNLRSGVSYEQYF. The entire variable domain, with the rest obtained from reference TRBV2 and TRBJ2-7, is as follows: EPEVTQTPSHQVTQMGQEVILRCVPISNHLYFYWYRQILGQKVEFLVSFYNNEISEKSEIFDDQFSVERPDGSNFTLKIRSTKLEDSAMYFCASNLRSGVSYEQYFGPGTRLTVT.

The chain recombines TRBV6-5 with TRBJ1-1, with 7 bases that match TRBD1. V shed 7 bases and J 3 bases; nucleotides not matched to a gene: 8. Germline V gives CDR1 MNHEY, CDR2 SVGAGI. This CDR3 spans 14 amino acids. CDR3 in DNA: TGTGCCAGCAACCGAGGGGGCTCGGACACTGAAGCTTTCTTT. Protein product: CASNRGGSDTEAFF.

The J gene is TRBJ1-6, the V gene TRBV4-1; a weak D match, TRBD1 (6 bases). CDR3 length equals 16 residues. CDR1 MGHRA and CDR2 YSYEKL come from the germline V gene. Trimming shortened V by 1 base and J by 9 bases, and 16 bases separated the two germline ends. Here the CDR3 DNA reads TGCGCCAGCAGCCAAGGACAGGCGAGGTTAGGTTCACCCCTCCACTTT. Translated: CASSQGQARLGSPLHF.

Notes on this clone: Additional DNA sequences in this sample encode the identical CDR3. The chain recombines TRBV5-1 with TRBJ1-2; D perhaps matches TRBD1 (6 bases). V lost 0 bases and J 6 bases, leaving 9 bases between the germline ends. Germline V CDR1 and CDR2: SGHRS, YFSETQ. The CDR3 is 13 amino acids. CDR3 coding DNA: TGCGCCAGCAGCTTGGGGCAGGGGAATGGCTACACCTTC. This translates into CASSLGQGNGYTF.

This chain connects TRBV5-1 to TRBJ2-3; the match to TRBD1 covers 10 bases. Trimming at V came to 2 bases and at J to 4 bases, leaving 10 bases not matched to a gene. The length of the CDR3 is 17 residues. The germline CDR1 and CDR2 sequences are SGHRS and YFSETQ. The CDR3 region has the DNA TGCGCCAGCAGCTTTGGCCAGGGGGACAGGGGAGCAGATACGCAGTATTTT. This translates into CASSFGQGDRGADTQYF.